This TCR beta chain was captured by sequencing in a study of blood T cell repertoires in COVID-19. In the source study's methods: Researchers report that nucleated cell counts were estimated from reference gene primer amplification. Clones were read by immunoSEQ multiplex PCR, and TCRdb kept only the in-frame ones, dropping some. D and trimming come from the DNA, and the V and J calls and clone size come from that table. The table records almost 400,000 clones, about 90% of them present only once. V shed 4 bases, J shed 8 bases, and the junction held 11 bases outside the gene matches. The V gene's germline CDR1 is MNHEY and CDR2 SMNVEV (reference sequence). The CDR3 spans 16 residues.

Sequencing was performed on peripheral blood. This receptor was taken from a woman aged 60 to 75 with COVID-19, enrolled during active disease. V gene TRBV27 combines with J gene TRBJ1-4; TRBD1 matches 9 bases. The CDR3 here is CASSSPGTGKGEKLFF. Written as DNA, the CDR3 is TGTGCCAGCAGTTCCCCGGGGACAGGGAAGGGGGAAAAACTGTTTTTT.